What follows are 21 T cell receptor beta chains derived from one specimen sequenced in a study of CD8 T cells in ankylosing spondylitis (dated by TCRdb to 2015 to 2018). To prepare the library, 5' RACE was applied. TCRdb shows the sequencer as Illumina HiSeq 2500. TCRdb took the public reads, trimmed them with fastp at Q25, ran MiXCR for clone calling and kept in-frame beta chains. Every CDR3 protein is listed once, alongside the most common genes and DNA of its rows. Recorded for this sample are around 320,000 distinct CDR3 sequences; 20% to 25% of them occurred a single time. In total, the top ten clones hold 3.5% of the sample. The sequenced sample was blood, either unsorted or a sorted T cell fraction (not recorded which). The receptors here all came from a female donor with ankylosing spondylitis or in good health (not recorded which).

CDR3 nucleotide sequence: TGTGCCAGCAGCTTATATGGGGGGCCGGACACTGAAGCTTTCTTT. Encoded protein: CASSLYGGPDTEAFF. The V and J genes are TRBV7-2 and TRBJ1-1; the D gene is possibly TRBD1 (6 bases). The CDR3 runs 15 residues. CDR1 and CDR2 (germline): SGHTA, FQGNSA. Between the trimmed V and J ends, which lost 2 bases and 3 bases, there was a span of 13 bases.

The gene calls are TRBV4-3 and TRBJ2-1; 11 positions match TRBD2. Germline lookup yields CDR1 LGHNA and CDR2 YSLEER. The J segment lost 7 bases and the V segment lost 4 bases, leaving 6 bases of the junction unmatched. The CDR3 covers 15 residues. CDR3 protein: CASSRLRLAGNEQFF. DNA for the CDR3: TGCGCCAGCAGCCGCCTGAGACTAGCGGGAAATGAGCAGTTCTTC.

V usage is TRBV6-1 and J usage is TRBJ2-7, with D tentatively TRBD1 or TRBD2 (5 bases each). CDR3 length: 14 amino acids. Germline V lookup: CDR1 MNHNS, CDR2 SASEGT. With 5 bases removed from V and 7 bases from J, the gap between germline ends came to 18 bases. The CDR3 region is CASSTSRGLGEQYF. DNA for the CDR3: TGTGCCAGCAGTACGAGCCGGGGCCTGGGGGAGCAGTACTTC.

This clonotype was observed a handful of times. The genes are TRBV7-2 and TRBJ2-1, with a weak D call TRBD2 (5 bases). This CDR3 spans 16 amino acids. The ends were cut back, 2 bases at V and 10 bases at J, with 21 bases in the middle. From germline, CDR1 is SGHTA and CDR2 FQGNSA. The CDR3 is CASSLRRTGRSLEQFF. CDR3 nucleotides: TGTGCCAGCAGCTTAAGACGAACGGGGAGATCGCTAGAGCAGTTCTTC. Filled out from reference TRBV7-2 and TRBJ2-1, the complete variable domain reads GAGVSQSPSNKVTEKGKDVELRCDPISGHTALYWYRQSLGQGLEFLIYFQGNSAPDKSGLPSDRFSAERTGGSVSTLTIQRTQQEDSAVYLCASSLRRTGRSLEQFFGPGTRLTVL.

This clonotype has more than one count but fewer than ten. The chain uses TRBV27 and TRBJ2-7, with D maybe TRBD1 (6 bases). Trimming pared 8 bases from V and 5 bases from J, leaving 25 bases between. This CDR3 comprises 16 residues. Germline V lookup: CDR1 MNHEY, CDR2 SMNVEV (reference sequence). CDR3 protein: CASRSFWGLIDHEQYF. The DNA of the CDR3 is TGTGCCAGCCGCTCCTTTTGGGGGCTTATCGACCACGAGCAGTACTTC.

This clonotype has only a few counts. V and J are TRBV7-2 and TRBJ1-1; D is possibly TRBD1 (5 bases). V was trimmed by 0 bases and J by 4 bases, leaving 12 bases between them. Germline CDR1 SGHTA, CDR2 FQGNSA. The CDR3 has 15 residues. The CDR3 loop is CASSLAGGPFTEAFF. CDR3 DNA: TGTGCCAGCAGCTTAGCCGGGGGTCCGTTCACTGAAGCTTTCTTT.

This clonotype was seen a handful of times. This CDR3 reads CATSRDYSNQPQHF. DNA of the CDR3: TGTGCCACCAGCAGGGATTATAGCAATCAGCCCCAGCATTTT. The V gene is TRBV15, the J gene TRBJ1-5, with D unresolved. This CDR3 region has 14 residues. Trimming cost V 3 bases and J 0 bases, with 6 bases left between them. Germline V gene sequence: CDR1 LNHNV, CDR2 YYDKDF (reference sequence).

This clonotype was seen a few times. DNA of the CDR3: TGCAGTGCTAATGCCCTATTACAGGGTCGGGAAAACATTCAGTACTTC. Its translation is CSANALLQGRENIQYF. The chain carries TRBV20-1 and TRBJ2-4; tentatively, D is TRBD1 (6 bases). CDR3 length equals 16 residues. CDR1 and CDR2 (germline): DFQATT, SNEGSKA (reference sequence). V gave up 4 bases and J gave up 5 bases, with 21 bases separating them.

The V and J genes are TRBV9 and TRBJ2-1; the match to TRBD1 covers 9 bases. This CDR3 comprises 15 residues. V lost 2 bases and J lost 3; bases outside the gene matches: 3. Germline V gene lookup returns CDR1 SGDLS and CDR2 YYNGEE. CDR3 protein: CASSVTGGHYNEQFF. The CDR3 bases are TGTGCCAGCAGCGTGACAGGGGGTCACTACAATGAGCAGTTCTTC.

The J gene is TRBJ1-2, the V gene TRBV6-1; D gene uncertain. The V end lost 6 bases, the J end lost 4 bases, and 9 bases lay between the germline ends. The CDR3 loop spans 12 amino acids. In germline, CDR1 is MNHNS, CDR2 SASEGT. In nucleotides, the CDR3 is TGTGCCAGCAGGGAGCTGGGCTATGGCTACACCTTC. Protein: CASRELGYGYTF.

V and J are TRBV4-3 and TRBJ1-2; D is undetermined. The ends were cut back, 0 bases at V and 8 bases at J, with 7 bases in the middle. CDR3 size: 12 residues. Germline values: CDR1 LGHNA, CDR2 YSLEER. The DNA of the CDR3 is TGCGCCAGCAGCCAAGATAGGTGGGGCTACACCTTC. Translating it yields CASSQDRWGYTF.

This clonotype was seen ten or more times. The chain has TRBV20-1 and TRBJ1-5; TRBD1 matches at 9 bases. The CDR3 loop spans 15 amino acids. The V and J ends lost 4 bases and 6 bases, in that order; junction bases with no gene match: 10. Germline V gene lookup returns CDR1 DFQATT and CDR2 SNEGSKA (reference sequence). The CDR3 nucleotides read TGCAGTGCTACTGAAGGGGACAGGGTCGTTCAGCCCCAGCATTTT. Its protein product is CSATEGDRVVQPQHF.

The chain couples TRBV7-9 to TRBJ2-1; no clear D gene. CDR3 size: 14 residues. V lost 8 bases and J 1 base, leaving 12 bases between the germline ends. The germline V gene has CDR1 SEHNR and CDR2 FQNEAQ (reference sequence). Here the CDR3 DNA reads TGTGCCAGCCCAGATGGCGAATCCTACAATGAGCAGTTCTTC. It specifies CASPDGESYNEQFF.

V usage is TRBV12-3 or TRBV12-4 and J usage is TRBJ2-5, with TRBD2 matching 8 bases. V was pared by 6 bases and J by 2 bases, with 5 bases of the junction left unmatched. There are 14 residues in the CDR3. CDR3 DNA: TGTGCCAGCAGCCCAGCGGGAGCTCAAGAGACCCAGTACTTC. Residues: CASSPAGAQETQYF.

There are a few counts of this clonotype. The gene calls are TRBV20-1 and TRBJ2-1, with D possibly matching TRBD2 (7 bases). With 1 base removed from V and 8 bases from J, the gap between germline ends came to 12 bases. Germline loops: CDR1 DFQATT, CDR2 SNEGSKA (reference sequence). This CDR3 is 13 amino acids long. CDR3 sequence reads: CSARGGRGDEQFF. The DNA of the CDR3 is TGCAGTGCTAGAGGTGGGAGGGGGGATGAGCAGTTCTTC.

The chain links TRBV9 to TRBJ2-1, with 10 bases matching TRBD1. The V gene's germline CDR1 is SGDLS and CDR2 YYNGEE. The CDR3 consists of 15 residues. V was clipped by 4 bases and J by 7 bases; unmatched bases: 8. CDR3 protein: CASSSRTGGSNEQFF. The DNA of the CDR3 is TGTGCCAGCAGCTCTCGGACAGGGGGTTCTAATGAGCAGTTCTTC.

This clonotype was recorded a few times. The chain has TRBV20-1 and TRBJ2-2, with unresolved D. CDR3 size: 15 residues. V dropped 3 bases and J dropped 1 base, with 12 bases sitting between them. Germline CDR1 reads DFQATT; CDR2 reads SNEGSKA (reference sequence). CDR3 residues: CSARGPRGNTGELFF. CDR3 DNA: TGCAGTGCTAGGGGTCCCAGAGGGAACACCGGGGAGCTGTTTTTT.

This clonotype appeared a few times. The chain is built from TRBV10-3 and TRBJ1-2; D might be TRBD1 (5 bases). Germline V gene lookup returns CDR1 ENHRY and CDR2 SYGVKD. V lost 8 bases and J lost 6, with 19 bases in between. This CDR3 is built from 14 residues. CDR3 region: CAIATGTATHGYTF. CDR3 DNA: TGTGCCATCGCAACTGGGACCGCTACGCATGGCTACACCTTC.

In this sample, this clonotype turned up a few times. The rearrangement links TRBV6-4 to TRBJ2-1; the match to TRBD2 covers 10 bases. The V segment lost 5 bases and the J segment 9 bases; nucleotides outside the gene matches: 10. The CDR3 consists of 15 residues. Germline V gene data show CDR1 as MRHNA and CDR2 as SNTAGT. CDR3 in amino acids: CASSLSGRANSEQFF. The CDR3 nucleotides are TGTGCCAGCAGTCTCAGCGGGAGGGCCAATTCTGAGCAGTTCTTC.

This clonotype was recorded a few times. V and J are TRBV29-1 and TRBJ1-2; D unresolved. The germline CDR1 and CDR2 sequences are SQVTM and ANQGSEA. This CDR3 comprises 16 residues. V was trimmed by 3 bases and J by 8 bases, leaving 25 bases between them. The CDR3 sequence is CSVDSAQTGNLGGYTF. CDR3 DNA sequence: TGCAGCGTTGACTCGGCCCAGACCGGCAATCTAGGCGGCTACACCTTC.

This clonotype was counted between two and nine times. This sequence joins TRBV20-1 and TRBJ2-5; 11 bases agree with TRBD2. Germline V lookup: CDR1 DFQATT, CDR2 SNEGSKA (reference sequence). V lost 2 bases to trimming and J lost 5 bases; unmatched junction nucleotides: 7. The CDR3 is made up of 15 amino acids. In DNA, the CDR3 is TGCAGTGCTAGAAATAGCGGGAGGGCCTTGGAGACCCAGTACTTC. It encodes CSARNSGRALETQYF.